The next 8 T cell receptor beta chains were all read from a single sample in a study of T cell repertoires in cytomegalovirus infection. MiXCR was run by TCRdb on the reads, yielding one entry per CDR3 protein. The sample shows under 450,000 distinct CDR3 sequences, just under 35% of them seen only once. These TCRs' antigens remain unknown. The sample here was cultured PBMCs, taken from culture after CMV antigen stimulation. Receptor source: a human donor in good health (CMV status not recorded). Some clones in this sample may be carry-over from other donors' samples.

The count of this clonotype is one. The missing conserved phenylalanine or tryptophan at the end of this CDR3 makes a read error likely. Because the CDR3's place on the DNA is in doubt, the DNA is left out and the CDR3 is given as listed by TCRdb. The chain employs TRBV7-3 and TRBJ2-1; TRBD1 is the table's D call, not checked against the DNA. CDR1 SGHTA and CDR2 FQGTGA come from the germline V gene. The CDR3 region is 11 residues in length, termini included. The CDR3 sequence: CASSRDRGLAL.

The chain combines TRBV4-3 with TRBJ2-5, with 7 bases fitting TRBD2. The CDR3 runs 16 residues. Germline V CDR1 and CDR2: LGHNA, YSLEER. V lost 0 bases and J lost 2; bases outside the gene matches: 6. CDR3 sequence (DNA): TGCGCCAGCAGCCAAGATTTCGGGAGGAGGCAAGAGACCCAGTACTTC. It is translated as CASSQDFGRRQETQYF.

This sequence joins TRBV9 and TRBJ1-3; 7 bases line up with TRBD1. Trimming removed 3 bases from V and 3 bases from J; junction bases left unmatched: 6. Germline lookup yields CDR1 SGDLS and CDR2 YYNGEE. The CDR3 spans 15 residues. CDR3 in amino acids: CASSGQGGRGNTIYF. The CDR3 region has the DNA TGTGCCAGCAGCGGTCAGGGGGGCCGTGGAAACACCATATATTTT.

This clonotype occurred a few times. The J gene is TRBJ1-2, the V gene TRBV5-8; TRBD1 matches at 8 bases. CDR1 SGHTS and CDR2 YDEGEE come from the germline V gene. The length of the CDR3 is 17 residues. V was pared by 3 bases and J by 1 base, with 11 bases of the junction left unmatched. The DNA for the CDR3 is TGTGCCAGCAGCTCTATTACGGGACAGGACTTTAACTATGGCTACACCTTC. This encodes CASSSITGQDFNYGYTF.

The sample holds a few counts of this clonotype. V is TRBV20-1 and J is TRBJ2-5; D gene unclear. There are 12 residues in the CDR3. Germline CDR1 is DFQATT and CDR2 is SNEGSKA (reference sequence). Trimming cost V 4 bases and J 3 bases, with 9 bases left between them. DNA for the CDR3: TGCAGTGCTATGAACTCTAAAGAGACCCAGTACTTC. Translation: CSAMNSKETQYF.

Only one count was recorded for this clonotype. V gene TRBV6-2 or TRBV6-3 combines with J gene TRBJ1-1; 9 bases are a match to TRBD1. CDR3 length: 14 amino acids. Germline trimming cut 4 bases from V and 1 base from J; bases unmatched to any gene: 1. CDR1 and CDR2 from the germline V gene are MNHEY and SVGEGT. The CDR3 loop is CASSWGQGNTEAFF. CDR3 nucleotide sequence: TGTGCCAGCAGTTGGGGACAGGGGAACACTGAAGCTTTCTTT.

The rearrangement links TRBV20-1 to TRBJ2-7; tentatively, D is TRBD1 (7 bases). V dropped 0 bases and J dropped 7 bases, with 25 bases sitting between them. This CDR3 region has 17 residues. CDR1 is DFQATT, CDR2 SNEGSKA, per germline (reference sequence). As DNA, the CDR3 is TGCAGTGCTAGAGATCTGAGACAGGGTACGGGGGTTGGTGAGCAGTACTTC. Protein: CSARDLRQGTGVGEQYF.

The rearrangement links TRBV6-1 to TRBJ1-4; 7 bases are shared with TRBD1. This CDR3 spans 15 amino acids. J lost 0 bases, V lost 5 bases, and 3 bases had no gene match. Germline V gives CDR1 MNHNS, CDR2 SASEGT. CDR3 nucleotide sequence: TGTGCCAGCAGTTATACAGGGGCAACTAATGAAAAACTGTTTTTT. Amino acid sequence: CASSYTGATNEKLFF.